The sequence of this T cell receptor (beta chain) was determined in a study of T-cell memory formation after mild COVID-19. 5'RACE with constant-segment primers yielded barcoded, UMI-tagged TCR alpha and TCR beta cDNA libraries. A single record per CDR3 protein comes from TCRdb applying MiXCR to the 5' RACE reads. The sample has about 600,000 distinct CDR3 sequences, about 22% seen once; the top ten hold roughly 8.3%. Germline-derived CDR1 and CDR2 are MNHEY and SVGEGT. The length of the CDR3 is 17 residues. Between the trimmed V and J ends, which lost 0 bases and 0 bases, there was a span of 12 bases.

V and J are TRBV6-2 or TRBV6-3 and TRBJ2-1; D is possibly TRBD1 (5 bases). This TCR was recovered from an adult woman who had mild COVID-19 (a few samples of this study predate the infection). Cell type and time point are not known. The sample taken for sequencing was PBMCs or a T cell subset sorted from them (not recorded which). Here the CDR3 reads CASSYSGTQGSYNEQFF. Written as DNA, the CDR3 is TGTGCCAGCAGTTACTCGGGTACCCAGGGCTCCTACAATGAGCAGTTCTTC.